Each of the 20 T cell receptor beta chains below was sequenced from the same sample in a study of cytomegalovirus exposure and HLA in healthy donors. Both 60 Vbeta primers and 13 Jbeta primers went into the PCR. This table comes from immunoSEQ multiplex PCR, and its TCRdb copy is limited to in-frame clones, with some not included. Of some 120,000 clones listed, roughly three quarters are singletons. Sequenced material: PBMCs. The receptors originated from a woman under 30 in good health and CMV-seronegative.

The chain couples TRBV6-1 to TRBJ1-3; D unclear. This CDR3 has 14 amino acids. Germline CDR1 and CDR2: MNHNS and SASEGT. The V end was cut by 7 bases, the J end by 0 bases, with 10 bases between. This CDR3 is CASIYHGSGNTIYF. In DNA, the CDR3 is TGTGCCAGCATCTACCACGGCTCTGGAAACACCATATATTTT.

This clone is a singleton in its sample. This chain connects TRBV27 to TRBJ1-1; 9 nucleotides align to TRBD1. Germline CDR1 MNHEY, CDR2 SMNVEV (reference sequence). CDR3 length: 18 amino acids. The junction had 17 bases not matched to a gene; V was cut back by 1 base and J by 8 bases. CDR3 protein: CASSLFPADPPGQGEAFF. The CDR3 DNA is TGTGCCAGCAGTTTATTCCCCGCCGACCCGCCGGGACAGGGAGAAGCTTTCTTT.

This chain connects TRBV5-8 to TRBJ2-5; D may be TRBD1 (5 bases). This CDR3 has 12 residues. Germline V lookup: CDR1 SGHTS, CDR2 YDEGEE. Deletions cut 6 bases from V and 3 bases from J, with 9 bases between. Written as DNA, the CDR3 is TGTGCCAGCAACCGACAGAAAGAGACCCAGTACTTC. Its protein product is CASNRQKETQYF.

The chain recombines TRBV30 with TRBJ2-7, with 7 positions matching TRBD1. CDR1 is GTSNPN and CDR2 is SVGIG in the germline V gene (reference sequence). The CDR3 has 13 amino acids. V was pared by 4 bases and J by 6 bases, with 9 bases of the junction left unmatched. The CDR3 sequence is CAWTDRSGSEQYF. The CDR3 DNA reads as TGTGCCTGGACGGACAGGTCAGGATCCGAGCAGTACTTC. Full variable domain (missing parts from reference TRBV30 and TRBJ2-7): SQTIHQWPATLVQPVGSPLSLECTVEGTSNPNLYWYRQAAGRGLQLLFYSVGIGQISSEVPQNLSASRPQDRQFILSSKKLLLSDSGFYLCAWTDRSGSEQYFGPGTRLTVT.

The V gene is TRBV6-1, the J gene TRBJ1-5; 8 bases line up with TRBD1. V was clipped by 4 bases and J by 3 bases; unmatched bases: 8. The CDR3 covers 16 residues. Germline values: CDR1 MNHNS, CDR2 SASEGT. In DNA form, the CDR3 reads TGTGCCAGCAGTGCCAATACAGGGGGTTACAATCAGCCCCAGCATTTT. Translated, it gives CASSANTGGYNQPQHF.

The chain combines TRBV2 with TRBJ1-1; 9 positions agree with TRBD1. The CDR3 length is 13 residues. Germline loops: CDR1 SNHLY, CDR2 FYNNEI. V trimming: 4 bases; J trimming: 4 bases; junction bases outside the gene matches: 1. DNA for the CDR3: TGTGCCAGCAGTGGGGACAGGGCCACTGAAGCTTTCTTT. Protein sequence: CASSGDRATEAFF.

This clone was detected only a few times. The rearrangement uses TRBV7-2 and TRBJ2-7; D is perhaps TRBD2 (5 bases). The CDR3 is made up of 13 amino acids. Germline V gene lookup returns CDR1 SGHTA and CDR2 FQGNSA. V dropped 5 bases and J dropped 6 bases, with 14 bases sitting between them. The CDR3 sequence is CASSLTTNLEQYF. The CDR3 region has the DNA TGTGCCAGCAGCCTGACTACTAACCTCGAGCAGTACTTC. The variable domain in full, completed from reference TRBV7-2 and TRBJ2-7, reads GAGVSQSPSNKVTEKGKDVELRCDPISGHTALYWYRQSLGQGLEFLIYFQGNSAPDKSGLPSDRFSAERTGGSVSTLTIQRTQQEDSAVYLCASSLTTNLEQYFGPGTRLTVT.

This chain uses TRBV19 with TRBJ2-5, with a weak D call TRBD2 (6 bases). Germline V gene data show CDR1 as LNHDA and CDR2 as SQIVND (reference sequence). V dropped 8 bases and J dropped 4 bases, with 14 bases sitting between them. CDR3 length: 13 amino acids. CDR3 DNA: TGTGCCAGTGGAGGGACCGGGAGAGAGACCCAGTACTTC. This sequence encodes CASGGTGRETQYF.

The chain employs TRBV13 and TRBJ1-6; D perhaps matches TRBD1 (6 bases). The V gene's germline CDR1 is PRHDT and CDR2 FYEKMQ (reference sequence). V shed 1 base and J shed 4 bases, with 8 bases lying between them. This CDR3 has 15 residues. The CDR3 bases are TGTGCCAGCAGCTTAGAGGGGGAATATAATTCACCCCTCCACTTT. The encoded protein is CASSLEGEYNSPLHF.

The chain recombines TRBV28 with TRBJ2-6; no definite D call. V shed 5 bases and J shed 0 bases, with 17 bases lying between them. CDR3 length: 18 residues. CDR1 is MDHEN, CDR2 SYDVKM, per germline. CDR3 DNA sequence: TGTGCCAGCAGTCCCCCCGGATCCTCGGGCTCTGGGGCCAACGTCCTGACTTTC. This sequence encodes CASSPPGSSGSGANVLTF.

CDR3 sequence (DNA): TGTGCCACCAGCAGCACAGGTTTGAACACTGAAGCTTTCTTT. This codes for CATSSTGLNTEAFF. The V call is TRBV15, the J call TRBJ1-1; tentatively, D is TRBD1 (5 bases). The CDR3 runs 14 residues. Germline assignment: CDR1 LNHNV and CDR2 YYDKDF (reference sequence). V was pared by 3 bases and J by 0 bases, with 8 bases between.

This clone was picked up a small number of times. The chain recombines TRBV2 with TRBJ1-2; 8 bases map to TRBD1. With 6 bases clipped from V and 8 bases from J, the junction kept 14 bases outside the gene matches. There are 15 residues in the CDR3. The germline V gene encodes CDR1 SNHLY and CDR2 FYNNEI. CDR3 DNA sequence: TGTGCCAGCAGCGCCGATGGACAGGGCCTTCGAGGCTACACCTTC. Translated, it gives CASSADGQGLRGYTF.

The CDR3 DNA reads as TGTGCCAGCAGTTATACAAGCGGGACAGGAGGTGGCTACACCTTC. As protein: CASSYTSGTGGGYTF. V usage is TRBV28 and J usage is TRBJ1-2, with 8 bases aligning to TRBD1. CDR1 is MDHEN, CDR2 SYDVKM, per germline. The CDR3 runs 15 residues. J lost 7 bases, V lost 4 bases, and 11 bases had no gene match.

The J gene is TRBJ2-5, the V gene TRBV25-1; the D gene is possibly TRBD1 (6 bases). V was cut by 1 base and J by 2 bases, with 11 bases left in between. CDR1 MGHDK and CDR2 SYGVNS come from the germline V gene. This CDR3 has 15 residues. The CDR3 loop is CASSELRGSQETQYF. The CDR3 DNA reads TGTGCCAGCAGTGAATTAAGGGGGAGTCAAGAGACCCAGTACTTC.

The CDR3 region has the DNA TGTGCCAGCAGCACAGGCGCTAACTATGGCTACACCTTC. Translating gives CASSTGANYGYTF. The rearrangement uses TRBV27 and TRBJ1-2; D possibly corresponds to TRBD1 (5 bases). Germline loops: CDR1 MNHEY, CDR2 SMNVEV (reference sequence). Trimming stripped 6 bases from V and 0 bases from J, with 8 bases between. CDR3 size: 13 residues.

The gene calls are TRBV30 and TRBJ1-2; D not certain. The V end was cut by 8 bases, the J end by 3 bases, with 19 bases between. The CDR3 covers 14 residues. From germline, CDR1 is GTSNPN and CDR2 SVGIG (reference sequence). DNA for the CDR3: TGTGCCGGGGAGGGCGTAGAGCTCGACTATGGCTACACCTTC. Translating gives CAGEGVELDYGYTF.

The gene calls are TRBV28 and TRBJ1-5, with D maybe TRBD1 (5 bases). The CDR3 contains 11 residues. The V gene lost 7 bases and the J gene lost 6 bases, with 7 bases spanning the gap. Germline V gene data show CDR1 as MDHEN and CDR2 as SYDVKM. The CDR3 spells CASTDSQPQHF. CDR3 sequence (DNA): TGTGCCAGCACCGACAGTCAGCCCCAGCATTTT.

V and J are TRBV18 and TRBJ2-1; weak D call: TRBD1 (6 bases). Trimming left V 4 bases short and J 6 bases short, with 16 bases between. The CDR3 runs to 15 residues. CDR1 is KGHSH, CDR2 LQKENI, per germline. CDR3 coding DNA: TGTGCCAGCTCACTGGAGACAGGTTGGTCCAATGAGCAGTTCTTC. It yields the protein CASSLETGWSNEQFF.

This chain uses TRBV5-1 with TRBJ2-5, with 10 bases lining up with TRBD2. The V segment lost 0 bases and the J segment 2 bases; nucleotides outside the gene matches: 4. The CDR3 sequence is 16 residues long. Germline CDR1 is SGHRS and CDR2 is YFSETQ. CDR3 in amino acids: CASSLGLAGVQETQYF. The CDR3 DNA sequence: TGCGCCAGCAGCTTGGGGCTAGCGGGAGTACAAGAGACCCAGTACTTC.

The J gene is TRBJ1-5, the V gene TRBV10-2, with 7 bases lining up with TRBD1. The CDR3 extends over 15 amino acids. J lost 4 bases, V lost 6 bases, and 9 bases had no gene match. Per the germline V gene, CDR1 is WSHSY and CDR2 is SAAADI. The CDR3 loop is CASRTGTAINQPQHF. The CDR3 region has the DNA TGCGCCAGCAGGACCGGGACAGCGATTAATCAGCCCCAGCATTTT.